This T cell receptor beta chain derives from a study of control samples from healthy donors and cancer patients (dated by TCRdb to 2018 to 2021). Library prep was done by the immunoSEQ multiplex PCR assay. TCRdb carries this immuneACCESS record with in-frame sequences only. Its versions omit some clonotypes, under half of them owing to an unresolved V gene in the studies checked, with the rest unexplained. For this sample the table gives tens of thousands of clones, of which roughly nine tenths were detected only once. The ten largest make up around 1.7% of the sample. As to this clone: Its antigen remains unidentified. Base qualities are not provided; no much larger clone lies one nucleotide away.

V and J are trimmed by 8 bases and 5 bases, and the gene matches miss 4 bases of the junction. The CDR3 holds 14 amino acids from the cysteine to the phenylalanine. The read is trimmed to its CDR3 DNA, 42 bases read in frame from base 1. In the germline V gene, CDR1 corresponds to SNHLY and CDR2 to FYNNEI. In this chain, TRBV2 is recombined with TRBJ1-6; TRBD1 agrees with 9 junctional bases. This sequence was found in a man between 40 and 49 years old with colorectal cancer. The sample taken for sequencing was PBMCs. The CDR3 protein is CASRRTGDNSPLHF. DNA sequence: TGTGCCAGCCGCCGGACAGGGGATAATTCACCCCTCCACTTT.